Included here is one T cell receptor (beta chain) sequence, with context. What it recognizes is unknown. Amplification used 60 Vbeta primers and 13 Jbeta primers. Sequencing used immunoSEQ multiplex PCR; TCRdb keeps in-frame clones, though not all of them. This table holds more than 250,000 clones, 70% to 90% found once. The CDR3 length is 19 residues. Germline V gives CDR1 MNHEY, CDR2 SMNVEV (reference sequence). Trimming cost V 3 bases and J 2 bases, with 25 bases left between them. This sample was taken from a study of cytomegalovirus exposure and HLA in healthy donors. Study overall: Unique TCRs numbering roughly 85 million, obtained from HLA-typed donors, made up an early data release.

The study's findings and limits: Across donors, most TCRs were seen rarely, yet some public ones were widespread. Researchers had no immune exposure information except CMV serostatus available. Reports state that TCR beta sequences accurately predicted most subjects' HLA-A and HLA-B alleles.

Sequencing input: PBMCs. This sequence joins TRBV27 and TRBJ1-2; D is unresolved. The TCR was taken from a young woman in good health and CMV-seronegative. CDR3: CASSFVSSRTDRLNYGYTF. CDR3 nucleotide sequence: TGTGCCAGCAGTTTCGTTAGCTCCCGGACCGACCGACTAAACTATGGCTACACCTTC.